The rows below give T cell receptor beta chains drawn from one sample of a study of T cell responses to AZD1222 COVID-19 vaccine. Sequenced by immunoSEQ multiplex PCR; TCRdb stores in-frame clones only, minus some. The profile covers 120,000 to 150,000 clones, with approximately 89% appearing a single time and under 2% taken by the ten largest. Source: peripheral blood, taken 28 days after the second AZD1222 dose. The receptors derive from an adult who received the AZD1222 COVID-19 vaccine. Each CDR3 is given with its conserved first and last residue. The order of the fields is V gene, D gene, clone size, J gene, CDR3 protein, CDR3 DNA. D genes are given only for firm matches. Size is omitted from some rows. Given values are once, few, many or a class for expanded clones.

TRBV6-6	-	-	TRBJ1-1	CASSYSAATEAFF	TGTGCCAGCAGTTACTCGGCAGCCACTGAAGCTTTCTTT
TRBV7-7	TRBD1	-	TRBJ1-1	CASSLGDGSGQASSMNTEAFF	TGTGCCAGCAGCTTAGGTGACGGGTCGGGACAGGCGAGTTCCATGAACACTGAAGCTTTCTTT
TRBV4-2	-	-	TRBJ1-1	CASSQDWLRFF	TGTGCCAGCAGCCAAGATTGGCTACGTTTCTTT
TRBV2	TRBD2	-	TRBJ2-1	CASSEISGRATEQFF	TGTGCCAGCAGTGAAATCAGCGGGAGGGCCACTGAGCAGTTCTTC
TRBV7-9	-	-	TRBJ2-1	CASSLARIGFNEQFF	TGTGCCAGCAGCTTAGCGCGAATCGGATTCAATGAGCAGTTCTTC
TRBV3-1/TRBV3-2	-	-	TRBJ1-6	CASSVLNSPLHF	TGTGCCAGCAGCGTACTTAATTCACCCCTCCACTTT
TRBV11-2	-	few	TRBJ1-1	CASRSTGRETEAFF	TGTGCCAGCAGAAGCACAGGGCGAGAGACTGAAGCTTTCTTT
TRBV27	TRBD1	-	TRBJ2-7	CASSPTPPGTGIDEQYF	TGTGCCAGCAGTCCGACCCCCCCCGGGACAGGGATCGACGAGCAGTACTTC
TRBV6-5	TRBD2	-	TRBJ2-1	CASSKTSGNYNEQFF	TGTGCCAGCAGTAAGACTAGCGGGAATTACAATGAGCAGTTCTTC
TRBV15	-	-	TRBJ2-3	CATSLYSTDTQYF	TGTGCCACCAGCCTGTACAGCACAGATACGCAGTATTTT
TRBV7-3	-	few	TRBJ1-1	CASSLAPGGTEAFF	TGTGCCAGCAGCTTAGCGCCCGGCGGGACTGAAGCTTTCTTT
TRBV11-2	TRBD1	-	TRBJ1-5	CASSSQPQGGQPQHF	TGTGCCAGCAGCTCTCAACCACAGGGGGGACAGCCCCAGCATTTT
TRBV10-3	-	-	TRBJ1-5	CAISESHRDIPQPQHF	TGTGCCATCAGTGAGTCACACCGGGACATTCCTCAGCCCCAGCATTTT
TRBV6-2/TRBV6-3	TRBD2	-	TRBJ2-3	CASSRGLAPDTQYF	TGTGCCAGCAGTAGGGGACTAGCTCCAGATACGCAGTATTTT
TRBV4-2	TRBD1	-	TRBJ1-2	CASSHGQGVYGYTF	TGTGCCAGCAGCCATGGACAGGGAGTCTATGGCTACACCTTC
TRBV4-1	-	once	TRBJ2-7	CASSVRPGINYEQYF	TGCGCCAGCAGCGTTAGGCCGGGAATCAACTACGAGCAGTACTTC
TRBV29-1	TRBD1	-	TRBJ2-3	CSVRFPGTARTDTQYF	TGCAGCGTACGCTTCCCCGGGACAGCGCGCACAGATACGCAGTATTTT
TRBV11-3	TRBD1	-	TRBJ1-3	CASSRGTVSSGNTIYF	TGTGCCAGCAGCCGCGGGACAGTGTCCTCTGGAAACACCATATATTTT
TRBV7-9	-	once	TRBJ1-4	CASSLAGATEDEKLFF	TGTGCCAGCAGCTTAGCGGGAGCCACCGAGGATGAAAAACTGTTTTTT
TRBV7-2	TRBD2	-	TRBJ2-7	CASSSVAGGYGEQYF	TGTGCCAGCAGCTCGGTAGCGGGAGGGTACGGGGAGCAGTACTTC
TRBV10-3	-	few	TRBJ2-2	CAISERGFATGELFF	TGTGCCATCAGTGAGCGGGGGTTTGCCACCGGGGAGCTGTTTTTT
TRBV4-2	TRBD1	-	TRBJ1-6	CASSQDRGTGSSPLHF	TGTGCCAGCAGCCAAGATAGAGGGACAGGGTCCTCACCCCTCCACTTT
TRBV3-1/TRBV3-2	-	-	TRBJ2-3	CASSRSRWQVTDTQYF	TGTGCCAGCAGCCGTTCCCGGTGGCAGGTCACAGATACGCAGTATTTT
TRBV5-4	TRBD1	-	TRBJ1-1	CASSPPTGTGGSENTEAFF	TGTGCCAGCAGCCCACCTACCGGGACAGGGGGCTCTGAAAACACTGAAGCTTTCTTT
TRBV30	-	-	TRBJ2-1	CAWSVLLGNEQFF	TGTGCCTGGAGTGTCCTCTTGGGGAATGAGCAGTTCTTC
TRBV28	TRBD1	-	TRBJ1-1	CASSWGQALNTEAFF	TGTGCCAGCAGTTGGGGACAGGCCTTGAACACTGAAGCTTTCTTT
TRBV28	-	-	TRBJ2-1	CASSPSGPYNEQFF	TGTGCCAGCAGTCCCTCGGGACCCTACAATGAGCAGTTCTTC
TRBV2	-	-	TRBJ2-7	CASSDPGFEQYF	TGTGCCAGCAGTGATCCCGGGTTCGAGCAGTACTTC
TRBV5-5	-	-	TRBJ2-7	CASSLGGHFSYEQYF	TGTGCCAGCAGTCTCGGGGGTCACTTCTCCTACGAGCAGTACTTC
TRBV7-8	-	-	TRBJ2-7	CASNKWGRSSYEQYF	TGTGCCAGCAACAAATGGGGCAGGAGCTCCTACGAGCAGTACTTC
TRBV19	-	-	TRBJ2-7	CASSSGPSSYEQYF	TGTGCCAGTAGTAGCGGGCCGAGCTCCTACGAGCAGTACTTC
TRBV7-2	-	-	TRBJ2-7	CASSPHLSPPYEQYF	TGTGCCAGCAGCCCCCACTTAAGCCCCCCCTACGAGCAGTACTTC
TRBV4-3	TRBD1	-	TRBJ2-7	CASSQGGTGTYEQYF	TGCGCCAGCAGCCAAGGGGGGACAGGGACCTACGAGCAGTACTTC
TRBV18	-	-	TRBJ1-1	CASSPMGGRTEAFF	TGTGCCAGCTCACCTATGGGGGGAAGGACTGAAGCTTTCTTT
TRBV7-2	-	-	TRBJ2-3	CASSLLTEGTDTQYF	TGTGCCAGCAGCTTATTGACAGAAGGCACAGATACGCAGTATTTT
TRBV15	TRBD2	-	TRBJ2-3	CATSWGSGTADTQYF	TGTGCCACCAGCTGGGGGAGCGGGACCGCAGATACGCAGTATTTT
TRBV5-5	TRBD1	-	TRBJ2-3	CASSLEQGATDTQYF	TGTGCCAGCAGCTTGGAACAGGGGGCTACAGATACGCAGTATTTT
TRBV5-1	-	-	TRBJ1-1	CASSSSGTPNTEAFF	TGCGCCAGCAGCAGTTCTGGAACCCCGAACACTGAAGCTTTCTTT
TRBV4-1	-	-	TRBJ1-5	CASSQGLYQPQHF	TGCGCCAGCAGCCAAGGTCTATATCAGCCCCAGCATTTT
TRBV6-4	-	-	TRBJ1-1	CASSLQGNTEAFF	TGTGCCAGCAGCCTCCAGGGGAACACTGAAGCTTTCTTT
TRBV18	-	-	TRBJ1-1	CASSPQEAFF	TGTGCCAGCTCACCCCAAGAAGCTTTCTTT
TRBV18	TRBD2	-	TRBJ2-3	CASSPSGRAGTDTQYF	TGTGCCAGCTCACCTAGCGGGAGGGCCGGCACAGATACGCAGTATTTT
TRBV7-2	-	-	TRBJ1-1	CASSLVGGRRNTEAFF	TGTGCCAGCAGCTTAGTAGGGGGGCGAAGGAACACTGAAGCTTTCTTT
TRBV7-9	-	-	TRBJ2-3	CASSSPERGRADTQYF	TGTGCCAGCAGCTCACCAGAAAGGGGGAGGGCCGATACGCAGTATTTT
TRBV30	TRBD2	-	TRBJ2-2	CAWTQRGGRANTGELFF	TGTGCCTGGACCCAACGAGGCGGGAGGGCTAACACCGGGGAGCTGTTTTTT
TRBV6-5	-	-	TRBJ1-1	CASSYSSYREAFF	TGTGCCAGCAGTTACAGCAGTTACAGGGAAGCTTTCTTT
TRBV28	-	-	TRBJ1-2	CASSSSPYGYTF	TGTGCCAGCAGTTCGAGTCCCTATGGCTACACCTTC
TRBV4-1	-	-	TRBJ1-1	CASSLTPGGAEAFF	TGCGCCAGCAGCCTGACACCGGGGGGTGCTGAAGCTTTCTTT
TRBV30	TRBD2	once	TRBJ2-4	CAWSVDWAGGNIQYF	TGTGCCTGGAGTGTAGATTGGGCGGGAGGAAACATTCAGTACTTC
TRBV19	TRBD1	-	TRBJ1-5	CASSIGSRGRLQPQHF	TGTGCCAGTAGTATAGGGAGCAGGGGGCGCTTGCAGCCCCAGCATTTT
TRBV19	-	-	TRBJ1-5	CASRWGGQGHNQPQHF	TGTGCCAGTAGGTGGGGAGGGCAGGGACACAATCAGCCCCAGCATTTT
TRBV10-3	-	-	TRBJ2-6	CAISDGGPSSGANVLTF	TGTGCCATCAGTGACGGGGGCCCCTCCTCTGGGGCCAACGTCCTGACTTTC
TRBV28	TRBD2	-	TRBJ2-2	CASSLWKLAGGPGELFF	TGTGCCAGCAGCCTATGGAAACTAGCGGGAGGGCCCGGGGAGCTGTTTTTT
TRBV5-6	TRBD1	-	TRBJ1-2	CASSLRLGQGAGGYTF	TGTGCCAGCAGCTTACGATTAGGGCAGGGGGCAGGTGGCTACACCTTC
TRBV19	TRBD1	-	TRBJ1-1	CASTRTGPMNTEAFF	TGTGCCAGTACCAGGACAGGTCCCATGAACACTGAAGCTTTCTTT
TRBV19	-	-	TRBJ1-6	CASSPTAFGNSPLHF	TGTGCCAGTAGTCCTACGGCCTTTGGGAATTCACCCCTCCACTTT
TRBV9	-	-	TRBJ2-2	CASSASTGELFF	TGTGCCAGCAGCGCCAGCACCGGGGAGCTGTTTTTT
TRBV7-8	-	-	TRBJ2-1	CASSLSVQGGIYNEQFF	TGTGCCAGCAGCTTATCGGTCCAGGGGGGGATCTACAATGAGCAGTTCTTC